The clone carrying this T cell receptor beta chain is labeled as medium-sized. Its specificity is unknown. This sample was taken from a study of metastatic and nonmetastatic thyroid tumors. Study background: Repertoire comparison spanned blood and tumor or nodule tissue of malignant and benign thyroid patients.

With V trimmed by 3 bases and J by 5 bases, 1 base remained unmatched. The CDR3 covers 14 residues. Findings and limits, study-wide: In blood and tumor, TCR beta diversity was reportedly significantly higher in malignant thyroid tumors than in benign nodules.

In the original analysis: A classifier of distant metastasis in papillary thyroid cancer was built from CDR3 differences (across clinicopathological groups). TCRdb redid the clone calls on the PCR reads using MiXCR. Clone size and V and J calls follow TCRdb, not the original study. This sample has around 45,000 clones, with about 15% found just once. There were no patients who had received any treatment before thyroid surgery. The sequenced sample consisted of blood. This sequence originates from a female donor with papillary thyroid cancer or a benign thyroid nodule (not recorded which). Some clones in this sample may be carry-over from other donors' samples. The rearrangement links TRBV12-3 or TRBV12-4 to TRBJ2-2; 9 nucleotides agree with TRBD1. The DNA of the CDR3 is TGTGCCAGCAGTTTGACAGGGGGGACCGGGGAGCTGTTTTTT. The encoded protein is CASSLTGGTGELFF.